This record covers a single T cell receptor (beta chain). Antigen specificity is unknown. Amplification of TCR alpha and beta CDR3 regions from RNA used iRepertoire nested multiplex PCR. One-step reverse transcription and amplification started from approximately 100-400 ng of tissue mRNA or PBMC total RNA. TCRdb reanalysed the multiplex PCR reads using MiXCR and keeps one entry per CDR3 protein. Of about 140,000 distinct CDR3 sequences in the sample, about two fifths are singletons; the top ten hold roughly a fifth. These data originate in a study of glioma-infiltrating T cells. Study conclusions and caveats: CDR3 overlap between tissue and blood was very small. Above-expected tissue-blood divergence occurred in all gliomas, most in low-grade ones.

CDR1 and CDR2 (germline): MNHEY, SMNVEV (reference sequence). Unmatched junction bases numbered 8, after V lost 4 bases and J lost 1 base. This CDR3 comprises 16 residues. This TCR came from a human donor with low-grade glioma or glioblastoma, undergoing nonglioma brain surgery, or in good health (not recorded which). This chain uses TRBV27 with TRBJ2-7; 9 bases map to TRBD1. The sequencing input was glioma tissue, nonneoplastic brain tissue, or PBMCs (not recorded which). CDR3 bases: TGTGCCAGCAGTTACCGAACGACAGGGGGTTCCTACGAGCAGTACTTC. Amino acids: CASSYRTTGGSYEQYF.